This passage covers 11 T cell receptor beta chains from one sample sequenced in a study of spatial heterogeneity in lung cancer. For these TCRs, the target antigens are not known. TCRdb re-analysed the 5' RACE reads in MiXCR, keeping a single row per CDR3 protein. The sample has around 95,000 distinct CDR3 sequences; under 4.5% are singletons. Findings of the study overall: One measure, the expanded intratumoral alpha and beta TCR count, tracked tumor mutation counts.

Indicated time point: sample taken at primary tumor resection. The source was lung tumor tissue, collected at surgery. Every receptor here comes from a male donor with early-stage non-small cell lung cancer.

This clonotype was seen at least ten times. This rearrangement joins TRBV28 to TRBJ2-7; D may match TRBD1 or TRBD2 (6 bases each). Germline V gene lookup returns CDR1 MDHEN and CDR2 SYDVKM. The V and J ends lost 4 bases and 2 bases respectively, with 18 bases between them. There are 16 residues in the CDR3. CDR3 in amino acids: CASSSLLGAGTYEQYF. The CDR3 nucleotides are TGTGCCAGCAGTTCCCTCCTGGGGGCGGGGACCTACGAGCAGTACTTC.

Many counts were recorded for this clonotype. This sequence joins TRBV3-1 and TRBJ2-2; weak D call: TRBD2 (5 bases). This CDR3 is built from 12 residues. CDR1 and CDR2 from the germline V gene are LGHDT and YNNKEL (reference sequence). Trimming removed 4 bases from V and 8 bases from J, with 8 bases in between. The CDR3 nucleotides read TGTGCCAGCAGCCTTCGGGGTGGGGAGCTGTTTTTT. Translated, it gives CASSLRGGELFF. The whole variable domain, remainder taken from reference TRBV3-1 and TRBJ2-2, is DTAVSQTPKYLVTQMGNDKSIKCEQNLGHDTMYWYKQDSKKFLKIMFSYNNKELIINETVPNRFSPKSPDKAHLNLHINSLELGDSAVYFCASSLRGGELFFGEGSRLTVL.

This clonotype was counted between two and nine times. The CDR3 region has the DNA TGTGCCAGCAGTGAAGACGCCCTACGGTCCACAGATACGCAGTATTTT. This codes for CASSEDALRSTDTQYF. The V gene is TRBV6-1, the J gene TRBJ2-3; D is unclear. Germline CDR1 and CDR2: MNHNS and SASEGT. This CDR3 contains 16 residues. V was clipped by 1 base and J by 2 bases, with 13 bases between them.

This clonotype was seen many times. The chain couples TRBV9 to TRBJ1-4; weak D call: TRBD1 (5 bases). There are 13 residues in the CDR3. The V end was cut by 3 bases, the J end by 4 bases, with 7 bases between. Per the germline V gene, CDR1 is SGDLS and CDR2 is YYNGEE. CDR3 nucleotide sequence: TGTGCCAGCAGCGCAGACAGTAATGAAAAACTGTTTTTT. It specifies CASSADSNEKLFF.

This clonotype was seen ten or more times. V gene TRBV7-8 combines with J gene TRBJ2-3; the D is unclear. The CDR3 extends over 14 amino acids. Trimming pared 5 bases from V and 2 bases from J, leaving 11 bases between. From germline, CDR1 is SGHVS and CDR2 FQNEAQ. The CDR3 bases are TGTGCCAGCAGCCAACAGAAACTCACAGATACGCAGTATTTT. It yields the protein CASSQQKLTDTQYF.

The genes are TRBV28 and TRBJ2-7, with D perhaps TRBD1 (6 bases). Germline assignment: CDR1 MDHEN and CDR2 SYDVKM. V was clipped by 5 bases and J by 3 bases, with 11 bases between them. The CDR3 length is 13 residues. DNA of the CDR3: TGTGCCAGCAGTCCGGGACATCACTACGAGCAGTACTTC. It is translated as CASSPGHHYEQYF. Complete variable domain (other parts from reference TRBV28 and TRBJ2-7): DVKVTQSSRYLVKRTGEKVFLECVQDMDHENMFWYRQDPGLGLRLIYFSYDVKMKEKGDIPEGYSVSREKKERFSLILESASTNQTSMYLCASSPGHHYEQYFGPGTRLTVT.

The chain uses TRBV20-1 and TRBJ2-7; TRBD1 matches at 8 bases. CDR1 is DFQATT and CDR2 is SNEGSKA in the germline V gene (reference sequence). The V and J ends lost 1 base and 4 bases, in that order; junction bases with no gene match: 6. The CDR3 has 14 residues. CDR3 in amino acids: CSARVGQGSYEQYF. Written as DNA, the CDR3 is TGCAGTGCTAGAGTCGGACAGGGCAGTTACGAGCAGTACTTC.

The rearrangement links TRBV6-5 to TRBJ2-5; 8 positions match TRBD2. V lost 7 bases to trimming and J lost 5 bases; unmatched junction nucleotides: 6. Germline-derived CDR1 and CDR2 are MNHEY and SVGAGI. The CDR3 totals 13 residues. CDR3 loop: CASKAGVGETQYF. The DNA of the CDR3 is TGTGCCAGCAAAGCGGGAGTGGGGGAGACCCAGTACTTC.

This clonotype came up many times. V usage is TRBV6-2 or TRBV6-3 and J usage is TRBJ2-2, with 8 bases matching TRBD1. Per the germline V gene, CDR1 is MNHEY and CDR2 is SVGEGT. V was clipped by 2 bases and J by 5 bases; unmatched bases: 7. The CDR3 contains 16 residues. This chain's CDR3 is CASSYDQGAITGELFF. The CDR3 DNA reads as TGTGCCAGCAGTTACGACCAGGGGGCTATTACCGGGGAGCTGTTTTTT.

This clonotype was seen ten or more times. CDR3 region: CASSYSRKGSGNTIYF. In DNA, the CDR3 is TGTGCCAGCAGTTACTCCCGGAAAGGGTCTGGAAACACCATATATTTT. The chain joins TRBV6-5 to TRBJ1-3, with D uncertain. Trimming left V 0 bases short and J 1 base short, with 10 bases between. CDR1 is MNHEY, CDR2 SVGAGI, per germline. The CDR3 covers 16 residues.

This clonotype was observed many times. The genes are TRBV20-1 and TRBJ1-5, with a tentative D call TRBD1 (6 bases). The CDR3 extends over 13 amino acids. In germline, CDR1 is DFQATT, CDR2 SNEGSKA (reference sequence). Trimming took 0 bases from V and 4 from J, leaving 7 bases between them. CDR3 protein: CSAREDRNQPQHF. CDR3 coding DNA: TGCAGTGCTAGAGAAGACAGGAATCAGCCCCAGCATTTT.